The sequence of this T cell receptor beta chain was determined in a study of T cell repertoires in cytomegalovirus infection. Whole-study findings and limits: Using cumulative public TCR beta family frequency, the authors identified those who carried CMV together with the relevant HLA.

Remarks on this clonotype: No antigen is known for it.

One entry per CDR3 protein results from TCRdb running MiXCR on the reads. In the table there are 750,000 to 950,000 distinct CDR3 sequences, about 29% of which are singletons. Trimming stripped 2 bases from V and 6 bases from J, with 16 bases between. Germline CDR1 reads MNHNS; CDR2 reads SASEGT. The CDR3 loop spans 16 amino acids. The TCR originated in a human donor in good health (CMV status not recorded). Some clones in this sample may be carry-over from other donors' samples. The sequencing used cultured CD8+ T cells from PBMCs, collected from culture after CMV antigen stimulation. This rearrangement joins TRBV6-1 to TRBJ2-2; D possibly corresponds to TRBD2 (5 bases). The CDR3 coding sequence is TGTGCCAGCAGTGAAAAACTAGGTTTTTCTCCCGGGGAGCTGTTTTTT. Its translation is CASSEKLGFSPGELFF.